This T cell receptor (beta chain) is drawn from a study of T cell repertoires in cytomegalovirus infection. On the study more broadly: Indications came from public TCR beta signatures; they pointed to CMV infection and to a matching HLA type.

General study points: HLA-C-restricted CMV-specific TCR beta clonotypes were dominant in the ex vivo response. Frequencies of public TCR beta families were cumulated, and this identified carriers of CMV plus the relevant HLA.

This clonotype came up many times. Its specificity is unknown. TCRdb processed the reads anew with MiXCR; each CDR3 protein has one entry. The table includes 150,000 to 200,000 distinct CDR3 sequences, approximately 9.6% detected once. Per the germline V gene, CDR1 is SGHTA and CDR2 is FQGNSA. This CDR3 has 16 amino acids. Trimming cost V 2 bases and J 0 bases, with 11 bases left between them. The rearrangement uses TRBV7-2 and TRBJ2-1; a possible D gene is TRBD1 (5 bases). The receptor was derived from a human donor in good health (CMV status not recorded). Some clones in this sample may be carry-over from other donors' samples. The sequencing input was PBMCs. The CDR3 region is CASSLPVGPSYNEQFF. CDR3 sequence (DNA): TGTGCCAGCAGCTTACCGGTGGGGCCCTCCTACAATGAGCAGTTCTTC.